The table lists the clone carrying this TCR beta chain with many counts. Its specificity is unknown. The authors built TCR beta libraries using iRepertoire HTBI primers and Arm-PCR of CDR3 regions. TCRdb reprocessed the multiplex PCR reads via MiXCR and lists one record per CDR3 protein. The sample contains roughly 450,000 distinct CDR3 sequences, roughly 23% of which appear only once. The data derive from a study of regulatory T cells in long-lasting Graves disease. For the study at large: Disease was considered persistent Graves' disease after over 5 years of antithyroid drugs (with positive TSH receptor antibodies).

Time point described: persistent/refractory GD, antithyroid drugs over 5 years with positive TRAb. The TCR library was prepared using RNA isolated from PBMCs. General study results and limits: The work looked only at peripheral blood and did not look at thyroid tissue. Persistent cases favored TRBV28, TRBJ1-2 and TRBJ2-5. Results may be inaccurate due to the small sample size.

Germline CDR1 reads MDHEN; CDR2 reads SYDVKM. V was cut by 3 bases and J by 8 bases, with 16 bases left in between. The CDR3 covers 15 residues. This receptor was identified in a female donor with Graves disease. The sample in question was peripheral blood mononuclear cells (PBMCs), obtained when the disease was refractory, from a patient treated with antithyroid drugs. V is TRBV28 and J is TRBJ1-4; tentatively, D is TRBD1 (6 bases). The CDR3 loop is CASSFRRHRDEKLFF. CDR3 nucleotides: TGTGCCAGCAGTTTCCGCCGGCACAGGGACGAAAAACTGTTTTTT. Together with reference TRBV28 and TRBJ1-4, the CDR3 gives the full variable domain: DVKVTQSSRYLVKRTGEKVFLECVQDMDHENMFWYRQDPGLGLRLIYFSYDVKMKEKGDIPEGYSVSREKKERFSLILESASTNQTSMYLCASSFRRHRDEKLFFGSGTQLSVL.